This T cell receptor (beta chain) comes out of a study of shared T cell receptors in the human thymus. The CDR3 has 13 amino acids. From germline, CDR1 is SGHRS and CDR2 YFSETQ. Trimming took 4 bases from V and 2 from J; bases not matched to a gene: 3. The table came from immunoSEQ multiplex PCR; TCRdb's copy has only in-frame clones and leaves some out. The table lists about 660,000 clones, approximately 87% of them singletons, with around 0.01% in the top ten. These data were also filed under a second study, of human thymus T cells. That report notes: In corrective heart surgery, resections were taken, and these provided the thymus tissue. Thymic and blood repertoires seemed to favor certain V and J genes. A high degree of thymic repertoire overlap among unrelated individuals was reported in related research.

The source is a boy under three years old with a congenital heart defect. Sequenced sample: thymocytes. The V call is TRBV5-1, the J call TRBJ2-7; 7 nucleotides agree with TRBD2. The CDR3 nucleotides read TGCGCCAGCAGCGCTAGCGGCACCTACGAGCAGTACTTC. As protein: CASSASGTYEQYF.